These 31 T cell receptor beta chains were all obtained from the same sample, sequenced in a study of blood T cell repertoires in COVID-19. Sequenced by immunoSEQ multiplex PCR; TCRdb stores in-frame clones only, minus some. The sample holds some 91,000 clones, roughly 85% seen once. What was sequenced was peripheral blood. Every receptor here comes from a human donor in a cohort sampled during active COVID-19.

V and J are TRBV18 and TRBJ2-7; 14 nucleotides align to TRBD2. V shed 3 bases, J shed 3 bases, and the junction held 1 base outside the gene matches. The CDR3 loop spans 15 amino acids. In germline, CDR1 is KGHSH, CDR2 LQKENI. For the CDR3, the DNA is TGTGCCAGCTCACCGGGGACTAGCGGGAGCTACGAGCAGTACTTC. This sequence encodes CASSPGTSGSYEQYF.

This chain connects TRBV2 to TRBJ1-5; no firm D call. The CDR3 length is 14 residues. V lost 3 bases, J lost 4 bases, and 10 bases lay in between. Germline assignment: CDR1 SNHLY and CDR2 FYNNEI. CDR3 bases: TGTGCCAGCAGTGACCGGGAAAGAAATCAGCCCCAGCATTTT. This codes for CASSDRERNQPQHF.

The chain uses TRBV5-1 and TRBJ1-3; 8 bases are a match to TRBD1. CDR3 length: 15 residues. Germline assignment: CDR1 SGHRS and CDR2 YFSETQ. V lost 4 bases, J lost 2 bases, and 5 bases stayed unmatched. For the CDR3, the DNA is TGCGCCAGCAGCCTAGGACAGGGTACTGGAAACACCATATATTTT. Translation: CASSLGQGTGNTIYF.

V gene TRBV19 combines with J gene TRBJ1-2, with 9 bases that match TRBD1. This CDR3 is built from 14 residues. V lost 4 bases and J lost 10; bases outside the gene matches: 10. CDR1 is LNHDA and CDR2 is SQIVND in the germline V gene (reference sequence). Here the CDR3 reads CASSTWTGEGVYTF. The CDR3 DNA is TGTGCCAGTAGTACATGGACAGGGGAGGGAGTCTACACCTTC.

This rearrangement joins TRBV29-1 to TRBJ1-1; possible D gene TRBD1, 5 bases. The ends were cut back, 6 bases at V and 5 bases at J, with 16 bases in the middle. CDR1 and CDR2 (germline): SQVTM, ANQGSEA. The CDR3 is made up of 13 amino acids. CDR3 sequence (DNA): TGCAGCGTCCGGGGGAACTCGGGAACTGAAGCTTTCTTT. Its protein is CSVRGNSGTEAFF.

V gene TRBV28 combines with J gene TRBJ2-5; D not certain. Trimming stripped 3 bases from V and 5 bases from J, with 7 bases between. The length of the CDR3 is 12 residues. Germline-derived CDR1 and CDR2 are MDHEN and SYDVKM. This CDR3 reads CASSFGSETQYF. For the CDR3, the DNA is TGTGCCAGCAGTTTTGGCTCGGAGACCCAGTACTTC.

In DNA, the CDR3 is TGTGCCATCAGCCCCGACAGGGGGGGCTACACCTTC. Translating gives CAISPDRGGYTF. This chain connects TRBV10-3 to TRBJ1-2; 9 bases are a match to TRBD1. From germline, CDR1 is ENHRY and CDR2 SYGVKD. V was clipped by 6 bases and J by 8 bases; unmatched bases: 4. The CDR3 is 12 residues long.

The genes are TRBV6-5 and TRBJ2-5, with 8 bases aligning to TRBD1. Trimming removed 8 bases from V and 5 bases from J; junction bases left unmatched: 7. The germline gives CDR1 MNHEY, CDR2 SVGAGI. The length of the CDR3 is 13 residues. The CDR3 region is CASPPGGAETQYF. CDR3 nucleotide sequence: TGTGCCAGCCCACCAGGGGGCGCGGAGACCCAGTACTTC.

The rearrangement links TRBV27 to TRBJ1-1; maybe TRBD1 (5 bases). Deletions cut 5 bases from V and 10 bases from J, with 20 bases between. The CDR3 is 14 residues long. CDR1 is MNHEY and CDR2 is SMNVEV in the germline V gene (reference sequence). The CDR3 bases are TGTGCCAGCAGTCGGGGGGTGGCTACAGGCGGAGCTTTCTTT. Amino acids: CASSRGVATGGAFF.

The sample holds a few counts of this clone. The chain recombines TRBV29-1 with TRBJ2-1, with D possibly matching TRBD2 (5 bases). The CDR3 length is 12 residues. Per germline, CDR1 SQVTM and CDR2 ANQGSEA. Deletions cut 4 bases from V and 1 base from J, with 5 bases between. CDR3 loop: CSVGLSYNEQFF. CDR3 bases: TGCAGCGTTGGACTATCCTACAATGAGCAGTTCTTC.

CDR3 coding DNA: TGCGCCAGCAGCCTGCGAGGGCGCCACACCGGGGAGCTGTTTTTT. It translates to CASSLRGRHTGELFF. This rearrangement joins TRBV5-1 to TRBJ2-2; weak D call: TRBD2 (5 bases). This CDR3 has 15 residues. Germline V gives CDR1 SGHRS, CDR2 YFSETQ. V was trimmed by 4 bases and J by 3 bases, leaving 13 bases between them.

The chain links TRBV24-1 to TRBJ2-1; D uncertain. CDR1 and CDR2 (germline): KGHDR, SFDVKD. Trimming cost V 0 bases and J 10 bases, with 24 bases left between them. CDR3 length: 18 residues. This CDR3 is CATSDLRFGSSDQAEQFF. As DNA, the CDR3 is TGTGCCACCAGTGATTTGCGTTTTGGCAGTTCCGACCAGGCAGAGCAGTTCTTC.

The chain is built from TRBV2 and TRBJ1-4; D uncertain. The CDR3 is 13 residues long. The germline gives CDR1 SNHLY, CDR2 FYNNEI. V was trimmed by 8 bases and J by 2 bases, leaving 9 bases between them. For the CDR3, the DNA is TGTGCCAGCGCGGCAGTGACTAATGAAAAACTGTTTTTT. Protein product: CASAAVTNEKLFF.

The chain links TRBV4-3 to TRBJ2-7; perhaps TRBD1 as D (5 bases). CDR1 LGHNA and CDR2 YSLEER come from the germline V gene. This CDR3 region has 14 residues. V was pared by 6 bases and J by 0 bases, with 12 bases between. CDR3 sequence reads: CASSFDRNSYEQYF. The CDR3 DNA reads TGCGCCAGCAGTTTTGACAGAAACTCCTACGAGCAGTACTTC.

The V call is TRBV30, the J call TRBJ1-1, with D possibly TRBD1 on 5 matching bases. The CDR3 has 15 residues. Germline V lookup: CDR1 GTSNPN, CDR2 SVGIG (reference sequence). Trimming shortened V by 2 bases and J by 1 base, and 14 bases separated the two germline ends. This chain's CDR3 is CAWSRDSWGNTEAFF. The CDR3 DNA sequence: TGTGCCTGGAGTCGGGACTCATGGGGGAACACTGAAGCTTTCTTT.

The chain is built from TRBV12-3 or TRBV12-4 and TRBJ1-1; D remains ambiguous. V was clipped by 5 bases and J by 0 bases, with 7 bases between them. This CDR3 is 13 amino acids long. This chain's CDR3 is CASSPYMNTEAFF. The CDR3 nucleotides are TGTGCCAGCAGTCCTTACATGAACACTGAAGCTTTCTTT.

The CDR3 loop reads CASRRSGRGNEQFF. The DNA for the CDR3 is TGTGCAAGTCGCCGGAGCGGGAGGGGAAATGAGCAGTTCTTC. The rearrangement joins TRBV12-2 to TRBJ2-1; TRBD2, the table's D call, was not compared with the DNA. TRBV12-2 is designated a pseudogene. The CDR3 sequence is 14 residues long.

This clone was counted a single time. This chain links TRBV4-2 with TRBJ2-4; 7 bases map to TRBD2. Germline V lookup: CDR1 LGHNA, CDR2 YNFKEQ. After removal of 0 bases from V and 0 bases from J, the junction contained 5 bases not matched to a gene. The CDR3 is made up of 17 amino acids. CDR3 sequence: CASSQDWGGVAKNIQYF. CDR3 DNA sequence: TGTGCCAGCAGCCAAGATTGGGGGGGGGTAGCCAAAAACATTCAGTACTTC.

The rearrangement uses TRBV4-2 and TRBJ2-1; 9 bases align to TRBD2. This CDR3 is built from 16 residues. CDR1 LGHNA and CDR2 YNFKEQ come from the germline V gene. V lost 4 bases and J lost 2; bases outside the gene matches: 6. The CDR3, as DNA: TGTGCCAGCAGCCCCTCGACTAGCGGAACCTACAATGAGCAGTTCTTC. The encoded protein is CASSPSTSGTYNEQFF.

The rearrangement links TRBV28 to TRBJ1-3, with 7 bases that match TRBD1. The CDR3 consists of 14 residues. Looked up from germline, CDR1 is MDHEN and CDR2 is SYDVKM. V was pared by 10 bases and J by 0 bases, with 6 bases of the junction left unmatched. The CDR3 protein is CATRTGSSGNTIYF. In nucleotides, the CDR3 is TGTGCCACCCGGACAGGATCCTCTGGAAACACCATATATTTT.

In DNA, the CDR3 is TGTGCCTGGAGTGTTATCACTGAAGCTTTCTTT. Its translation: CAWSVITEAFF. V is TRBV30 and J is TRBJ1-1; D gene uncertain. The ends were cut back, 0 bases at V and 4 bases at J, with 3 bases in the middle. This CDR3 has 11 amino acids. Looked up from germline, CDR1 is GTSNPN and CDR2 is SVGIG (reference sequence).

This clone was recorded only once. The V and J genes are TRBV6-5 and TRBJ1-1, with D perhaps TRBD1 (5 bases). This CDR3 region has 13 residues. Germline CDR1 MNHEY, CDR2 SVGAGI. The germline V and J ends were trimmed by 4 bases and 1 base, with 7 bases remaining between them. The CDR3 DNA reads TGTGCCAGCAGTTCCGGACAGAACACTGAAGCTTTCTTT. Translation gives CASSSGQNTEAFF.

This chain uses TRBV7-3 with TRBJ2-3, with 8 bases lining up with TRBD2. V trimming: 6 bases; J trimming: 6 bases; junction bases outside the gene matches: 8. The CDR3 has 14 amino acids. Per the germline V gene, CDR1 is SGHTA and CDR2 is FQGTGA. CDR3 DNA: TGTGCCAGCAGTACTAGCGGAATGGGGGATACGCAGTATTTT. This codes for CASSTSGMGDTQYF.

The CDR3 region is CASSSYSPQNTEAFF. For the CDR3, the DNA is TGTGCCAGCAGTTCTTACTCACCCCAGAACACTGAAGCTTTCTTT. The chain recombines TRBV6-6 with TRBJ1-1; D uncertain. The CDR3 totals 15 residues. From germline, CDR1 is MNHNY and CDR2 SVGAGI (reference sequence). V was trimmed by 4 bases and J by 1 base, leaving 13 bases between them.

The chain uses TRBV6-5 and TRBJ2-2, with 7 bases lining up with TRBD1. The V gene's germline CDR1 is MNHEY and CDR2 SVGAGI. CDR3 length: 14 amino acids. V shed 7 bases, J shed 6 bases, and the junction held 8 bases outside the gene matches. The CDR3 DNA reads TGTGCCAGCACCCTAACAGGGGACCCCGGGGAGCTGTTTTTT. This translates into CASTLTGDPGELFF.

Turning to this clone: The same CDR3 arises from other DNA sequences in this sample as well. The V call is TRBV5-1, the J call TRBJ1-6; 10 bases match TRBD1. This CDR3 comprises 14 residues. V shed 3 bases and J 10 bases; nucleotides not matched to a gene: 4. In germline, CDR1 is SGHRS, CDR2 YFSETQ. In DNA, the CDR3 is TGCGCCAGCAGCTCTGACAGGGGGCCCTCACCCCTCCACTTT. It yields the protein CASSSDRGPSPLHF.

This sequence joins TRBV11-3 and TRBJ2-2; 9 bases agree with TRBD2. Trimming took 5 bases from V and 0 from J; bases not matched to a gene: 10. The CDR3 is 18 residues long. Per the germline V gene, CDR1 is SGHNT and CDR2 is YENEEA. Here the CDR3 reads CASSPRASGIANTGELFF. Written as DNA, the CDR3 is TGTGCCAGCAGCCCTAGGGCTAGCGGGATAGCGAACACCGGGGAGCTGTTTTTT.

This chain connects TRBV9 to TRBJ2-4; 8 bases match TRBD1. The CDR3 consists of 14 residues. The V and J ends lost 3 bases and 5 bases, in that order; junction bases with no gene match: 4. CDR1 SGDLS and CDR2 YYNGEE come from the germline V gene. The CDR3 DNA follows: TGTGCCAGCAGCGCGGACAGGGTTCAAAACATTCAGTACTTC. This translates into CASSADRVQNIQYF.

This chain connects TRBV5-1 to TRBJ1-2; D remains ambiguous. This CDR3 is 13 amino acids long. Germline V gene lookup returns CDR1 SGHRS and CDR2 YFSETQ. V lost 2 bases and J 4 bases, leaving 9 bases between the germline ends. CDR3 amino acids: CASSFDTFYGYTF. Here the CDR3 DNA reads TGCGCCAGCAGCTTTGACACCTTCTATGGCTACACCTTC. The full variable domain, rest sourced from reference TRBV5-1 and TRBJ1-2, is KAGVTQTPRYLIKTRGQQVTLSCSPISGHRSVSWYQQTPGQGLQFLFEYFSETQRNKGNFPGRFSGRQFSNSRSEMNVSTLELGDSALYLCASSFDTFYGYTFGSGTRLTVV.

V and J are TRBV7-2 and TRBJ2-1, with 15 bases aligning to TRBD2. CDR3 size: 17 residues. Germline CDR1 SGHTA, CDR2 FQGNSA. Losses at the gene ends were 4 bases for V and 2 bases for J; bases not matched to a gene: 3. The CDR3: CASSSRTSGGAYNEQFF. CDR3 nucleotides: TGTGCCAGCAGCTCCCGGACTAGCGGGGGGGCCTACAATGAGCAGTTCTTC. Drawing the rest from reference TRBV7-2 and TRBJ2-1, the complete variable domain is GAGVSQSPSNKVTEKGKDVELRCDPISGHTALYWYRQSLGQGLEFLIYFQGNSAPDKSGLPSDRFSAERTGGSVSTLTIQRTQQEDSAVYLCASSSRTSGGAYNEQFFGPGTRLTVL.

This chain links TRBV11-2 with TRBJ1-4; 8 bases fit TRBD1. The junction had 8 bases not matched to a gene; V was cut back by 4 bases and J by 7 bases. The CDR3 spans 15 residues. From germline, CDR1 is SGHAT and CDR2 FQNNGV. The CDR3 is CASSSSTGGTEKLFF. CDR3 sequence (DNA): TGTGCCAGCAGCTCGTCAACAGGGGGGACTGAAAAACTGTTTTTT.